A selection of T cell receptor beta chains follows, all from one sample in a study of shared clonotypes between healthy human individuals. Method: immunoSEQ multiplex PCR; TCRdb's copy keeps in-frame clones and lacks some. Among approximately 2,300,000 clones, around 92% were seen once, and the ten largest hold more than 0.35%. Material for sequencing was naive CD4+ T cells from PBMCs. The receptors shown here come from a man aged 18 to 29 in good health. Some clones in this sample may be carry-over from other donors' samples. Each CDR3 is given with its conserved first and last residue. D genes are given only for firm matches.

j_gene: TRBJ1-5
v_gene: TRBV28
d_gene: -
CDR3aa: CASNWGNFQPQHF
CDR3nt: TGTGCCAGCAATTGGGGAAATTTTCAGCCCCAGCATTTT

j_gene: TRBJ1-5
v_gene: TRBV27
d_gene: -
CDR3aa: CASSLRAVTNQPQHF
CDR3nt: TGTGCCAGCAGTTTAAGGGCAGTTACCAATCAGCCCCAGCATTTT

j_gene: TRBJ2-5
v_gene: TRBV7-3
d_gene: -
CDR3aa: CATARGARETQYF
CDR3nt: TGTGCCACCGCTCGCGGGGCCCGGGAGACCCAGTACTTC

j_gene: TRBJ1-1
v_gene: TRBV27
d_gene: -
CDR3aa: CASSLARGSSTEAFF
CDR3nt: TGTGCCAGCAGTTTGGCAAGGGGCTCGAGCACTGAAGCTTTCTTT

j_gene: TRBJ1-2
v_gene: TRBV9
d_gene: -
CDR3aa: CASSEPGRQDYGYTF
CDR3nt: TGTGCCAGCAGCGAACCAGGGCGTCAAGACTATGGCTACACCTTC

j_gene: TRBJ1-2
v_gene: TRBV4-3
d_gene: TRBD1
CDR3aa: CASSLQTGTNYGYTF
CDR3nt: TGCGCCAGCAGCCTGCAGACAGGGACTAACTATGGCTACACCTTC

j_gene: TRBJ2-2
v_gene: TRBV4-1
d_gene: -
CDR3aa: CASNPRGQPSRDTGELFF
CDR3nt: TGCGCCAGCAACCCCCGGGGACAACCTTCCCGAGACACCGGGGAGCTGTTTTTT

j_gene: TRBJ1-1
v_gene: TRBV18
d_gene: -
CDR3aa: CASSPRAGAGTEAFF
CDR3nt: TGTGCCAGCTCACCACGTGCAGGGGCAGGGACTGAAGCTTTCTTT

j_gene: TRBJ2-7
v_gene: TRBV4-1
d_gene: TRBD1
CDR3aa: CASSQPSKGAPYEQYF
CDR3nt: TGCGCCAGCAGCCAACCCTCCAAGGGGGCTCCCTACGAGCAGTACTTC

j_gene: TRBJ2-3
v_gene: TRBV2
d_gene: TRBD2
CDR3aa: CASSETSGTSQYF
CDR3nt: TGTGCCAGCAGTGAGACTAGCGGGACTTCCCAGTATTTT